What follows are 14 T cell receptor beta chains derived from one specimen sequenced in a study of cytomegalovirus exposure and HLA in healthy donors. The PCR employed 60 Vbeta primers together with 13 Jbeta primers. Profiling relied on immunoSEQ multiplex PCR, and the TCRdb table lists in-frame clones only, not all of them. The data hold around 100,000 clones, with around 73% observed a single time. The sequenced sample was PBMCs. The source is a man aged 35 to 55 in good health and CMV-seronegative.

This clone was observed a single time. CDR3 amino acids: CASRKGLAGGDTQYF. CDR3 DNA sequence: TGTGCCAGCAGGAAGGGACTAGCGGGGGGTGATACGCAGTATTTT. This sequence joins TRBV6-5 and TRBJ2-3; TRBD2 matches 15 bases. From germline, CDR1 is MNHEY and CDR2 SVGAGI. The CDR3 spans 15 residues. V dropped 6 bases and J dropped 6; count of bases not matched to a gene: 4.

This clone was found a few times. DNA of the CDR3: TGTGCCAGCAGTAACCAGGAATACGAGCAGTACTTC. Its protein is CASSNQEYEQYF. The V and J genes are TRBV28 and TRBJ2-7; D call uncertain. Germline values: CDR1 MDHEN, CDR2 SYDVKM. This CDR3 comprises 12 residues. V was pared by 5 bases and J by 4 bases, with 9 bases between.

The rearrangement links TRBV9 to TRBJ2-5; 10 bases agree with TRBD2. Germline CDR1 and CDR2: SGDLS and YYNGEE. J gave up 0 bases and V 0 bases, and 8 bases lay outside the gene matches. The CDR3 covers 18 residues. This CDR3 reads CASSVVSSGGAHQETQYF. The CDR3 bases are TGTGCCAGCAGCGTAGTATCCAGCGGGGGGGCCCACCAAGAGACCCAGTACTTC.

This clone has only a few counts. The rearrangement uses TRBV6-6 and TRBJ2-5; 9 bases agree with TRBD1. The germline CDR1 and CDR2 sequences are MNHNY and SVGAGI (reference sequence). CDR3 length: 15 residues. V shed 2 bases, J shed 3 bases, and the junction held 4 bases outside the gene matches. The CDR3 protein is CASSYPTGGEETQYF. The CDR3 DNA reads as TGTGCCAGCAGTTACCCGACAGGGGGTGAAGAGACCCAGTACTTC.

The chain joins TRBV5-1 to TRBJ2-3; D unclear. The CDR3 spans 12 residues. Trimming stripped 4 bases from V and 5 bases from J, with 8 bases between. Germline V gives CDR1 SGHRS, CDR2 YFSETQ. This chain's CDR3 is CASSATLDTQYF. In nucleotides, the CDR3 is TGCGCCAGCAGCGCGACTTTAGATACGCAGTATTTT.

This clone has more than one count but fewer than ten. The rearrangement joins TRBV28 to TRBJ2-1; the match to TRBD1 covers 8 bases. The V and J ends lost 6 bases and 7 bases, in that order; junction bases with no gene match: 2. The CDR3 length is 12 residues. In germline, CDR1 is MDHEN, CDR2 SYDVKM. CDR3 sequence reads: CASSTGGNEQFF. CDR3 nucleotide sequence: TGTGCCAGCAGCACAGGGGGAAATGAGCAGTTCTTC.

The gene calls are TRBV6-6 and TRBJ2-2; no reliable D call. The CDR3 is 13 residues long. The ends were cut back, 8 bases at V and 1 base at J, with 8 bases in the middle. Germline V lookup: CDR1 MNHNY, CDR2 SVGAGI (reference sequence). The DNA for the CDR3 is TGTGCCAGCGAGCTAATGAACACCGGGGAGCTGTTTTTT. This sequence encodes CASELMNTGELFF.

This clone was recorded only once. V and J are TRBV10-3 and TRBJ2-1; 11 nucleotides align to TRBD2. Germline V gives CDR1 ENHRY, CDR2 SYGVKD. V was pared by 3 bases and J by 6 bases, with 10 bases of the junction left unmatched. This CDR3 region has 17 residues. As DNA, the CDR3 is TGTGCCATCAGTGACTCATTAGCGGGGGGGATCGGCAATGAGCAGTTCTTC. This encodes CAISDSLAGGIGNEQFF.

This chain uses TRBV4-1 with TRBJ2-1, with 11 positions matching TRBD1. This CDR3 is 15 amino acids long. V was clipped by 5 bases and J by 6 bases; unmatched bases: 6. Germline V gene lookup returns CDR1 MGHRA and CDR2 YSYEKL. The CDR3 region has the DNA TGCGCCAGCAGCTGGACAGGGGGCGTTGGCAATGAGCAGTTCTTC. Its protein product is CASSWTGGVGNEQFF.

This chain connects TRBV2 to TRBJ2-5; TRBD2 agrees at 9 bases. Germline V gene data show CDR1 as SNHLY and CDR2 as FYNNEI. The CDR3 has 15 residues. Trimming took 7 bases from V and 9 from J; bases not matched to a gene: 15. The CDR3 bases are TGTGCCAGCACAGGGAGTAGCGGGGGCCGAGGGTCCCAGTACTTC. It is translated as CASTGSSGGRGSQYF.

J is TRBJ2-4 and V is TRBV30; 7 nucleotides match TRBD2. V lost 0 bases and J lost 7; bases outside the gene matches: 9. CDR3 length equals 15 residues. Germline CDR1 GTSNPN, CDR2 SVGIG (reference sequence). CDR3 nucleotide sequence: TGTGCCTGGAGTGTGGGTGGGGGAGGGGAGAACATTCAGTACTTC. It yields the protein CAWSVGGGGENIQYF.

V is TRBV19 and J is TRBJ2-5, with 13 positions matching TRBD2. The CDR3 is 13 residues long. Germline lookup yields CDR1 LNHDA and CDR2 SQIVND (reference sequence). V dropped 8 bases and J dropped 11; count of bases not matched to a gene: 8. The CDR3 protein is CASRGTSGTFQYF. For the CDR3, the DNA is TGTGCCAGTCGAGGGACTAGCGGGACTTTTCAGTACTTC.

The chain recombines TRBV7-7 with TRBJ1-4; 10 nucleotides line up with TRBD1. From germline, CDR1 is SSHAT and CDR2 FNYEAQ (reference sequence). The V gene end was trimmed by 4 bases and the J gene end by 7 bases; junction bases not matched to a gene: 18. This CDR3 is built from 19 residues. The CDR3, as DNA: TGTGCCAGCAGCTCTCAACCGGGACAGGGGCAGGGGGTTGGTGAAAAACTGTTTTTT. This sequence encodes CASSSQPGQGQGVGEKLFF.

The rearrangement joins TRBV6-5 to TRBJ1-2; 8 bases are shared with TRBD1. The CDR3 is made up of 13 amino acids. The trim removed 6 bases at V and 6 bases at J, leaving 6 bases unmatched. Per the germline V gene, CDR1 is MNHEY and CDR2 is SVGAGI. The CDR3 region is CASSKDREDGYTF. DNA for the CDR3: TGTGCCAGCAGCAAGGACAGGGAGGATGGCTACACCTTC.